This record covers a single TCR beta chain. The data stem from a study of cytomegalovirus exposure and HLA in healthy donors. The length of the CDR3 is 14 residues. Per germline, CDR1 SGHDT and CDR2 YYEEEE. The junction had 6 bases not matched to a gene; V was cut back by 6 bases and J by 6 bases. PCR amplification relied on 60 Vbeta primers (plus 13 Jbeta primers). Sequencing used immunoSEQ multiplex PCR; TCRdb keeps in-frame clones, though not all of them. In all, the sample yields about 200,000 clones. This rearrangement joins TRBV5-6 to TRBJ1-2; 12 bases map to TRBD1. The receptor's source is a boy between 10 and 17 years old in good health and CMV-seronegative. Source material: PBMCs. CDR3 amino acids: CASTAGTGGDGYTF. As DNA, the CDR3 is TGTGCCAGCACTGCCGGGACAGGGGGCGATGGCTACACCTTC.